This entry features one T cell receptor beta chain sequence. The antigen remains undetermined. Germline lookup yields CDR1 MNHEY and CDR2 SVGAGI. The CDR3 contains 13 residues. Trimming cost V 6 bases and J 1 base, with 9 bases left between them. Some clones are missing from TCRdb's copy, which holds only in-frame ones; the method was immunoSEQ multiplex PCR. This table has 60,000 to 70,000 clones, roughly four fifths appearing once. This sample is part of a study of T cell responses to AZD1222 COVID-19 vaccine. Study observations and caveats: Unmutated variant regions are reportedly the target of nearly half of TCRs that are spike-specific.

This rearrangement joins TRBV6-5 to TRBJ1-1; D uncertain. This receptor was taken from an adult in good health. The sample in question was peripheral blood, obtained on day 0 of AZD1222 vaccination. CDR3: CASSATRNTEAFF. The DNA for the CDR3 is TGTGCCAGCAGCGCTACACGGAACACTGAAGCTTTCTTT.